One sample yielded the 14 T cell receptor beta chains listed below, sequenced in a study of shared clonotypes between healthy human individuals. Profiled with immunoSEQ multiplex PCR; TCRdb holds only in-frame clones, not every one. The profile shows 230,000 or so clones, approximately 65% of them singletons. The sample comprised memory CD4+ T cells sorted from blood. As to subset: CD45RA-negative fraction. The receptors were sampled from a man younger than 45 in good health.

This sequence joins TRBV6-5 and TRBJ1-1; D may be TRBD1 (5 bases). V gave up 6 bases and J gave up 0 bases, with 11 bases separating them. CDR3 length: 14 residues. Per germline, CDR1 MNHEY and CDR2 SVGAGI. The chain's CDR3 is CASRPGHLNTEAFF. The DNA of the CDR3 is TGTGCCAGCAGGCCAGGACATCTGAACACTGAAGCTTTCTTT.

The CDR3 sequence: CASSLNSQSDTQYF. The CDR3 nucleotides are TGCGCCAGCAGCTTGAACAGTCAATCAGATACGCAGTATTTT. The rearrangement links TRBV5-1 to TRBJ2-3, with unresolved D. Germline CDR1 is SGHRS and CDR2 is YFSETQ. Deletions cut 1 base from V and 4 bases from J, with 10 bases between. The CDR3 spans 14 residues.

V gene TRBV11-2 combines with J gene TRBJ2-5; TRBD2 aligns across 14 bases. Unmatched junction bases numbered 7, after V lost 5 bases and J lost 5 bases. The germline CDR1 and CDR2 sequences are SGHAT and FQNNGV. This CDR3 contains 16 residues. The CDR3: CASSRWTSGRLETQYF. As DNA, the CDR3 is TGTGCCAGCAGCCGATGGACTAGCGGGAGGCTTGAGACCCAGTACTTC.

The chain's CDR3 is CASSDPYEQYF. CDR3 DNA: TGTGCCAGCAGTGATCCCTACGAGCAGTACTTC. The chain links TRBV2 to TRBJ2-7, with D unclear. The CDR3 is 11 amino acids. Germline-derived CDR1 and CDR2 are SNHLY and FYNNEI. V gave up 3 bases and J gave up 2 bases, with 2 bases separating them.

The chain recombines TRBV9 with TRBJ2-7, with TRBD2 identical over 11 bases. The CDR3 is 16 residues long. Germline V gene sequence: CDR1 SGDLS, CDR2 YYNGEE. J was trimmed by 4 bases and V by 3 bases; bases with no gene match: 9. The CDR3 DNA reads TGTGCCAGCAGCGCCGAACCGGGACTAGCGGCATACGAGCAGTACTTC. The encoded protein is CASSAEPGLAAYEQYF.

This clone was recorded a few times. V is TRBV19 and J is TRBJ1-1; D might be TRBD1 (5 bases). The CDR3 spans 12 residues. Looked up from germline, CDR1 is LNHDA and CDR2 is SQIVND (reference sequence). V was shortened by 1 base and J by 11 bases, with 11 bases between the two germline ends. The CDR3 region is CASSIGDWTAFF. The CDR3 coding sequence is TGTGCCAGTAGTATAGGGGACTGGACGGCTTTCTTT. Based on the CDR3 plus reference TRBV19 and TRBJ1-1, the full variable domain is DGGITQSPKYLFRKEGQNVTLSCEQNLNHDAMYWYRQDPGQGLRLIYYSQIVNDFQKGDIAEGYSVSREKKESFPLTVTSAQKNPTAFYLCASSIGDWTAFFGQGTRLTVV.

The rearrangement links TRBV11-2 to TRBJ2-5, with D uncertain. This CDR3 has 13 residues. Trimming stripped 5 bases from V and 7 bases from J, with 14 bases between. Germline CDR1 reads SGHAT; CDR2 reads FQNNGV. In DNA, the CDR3 is TGTGCCAGCAGCCAAGGGTTGTATGGGACCCAGTACTTC. It translates to CASSQGLYGTQYF. The full variable domain, completed using reference TRBV11-2 and TRBJ2-5, is EAGVAQSPRYKIIEKRQSVAFWCNPISGHATLYWYQQILGQGPKLLIQFQNNGVVDDSQLPKDRFSAERLKGVDSTLKIQPAKLEDSAVYLCASSQGLYGTQYFGPGTRLLVL.

The gene calls are TRBV11-2 and TRBJ2-3, with a possible D match to TRBD2 (5 bases). Germline CDR1 is SGHAT and CDR2 is FQNNGV. The CDR3 extends over 12 amino acids. Deletions cut 4 bases from V and 7 bases from J, with 9 bases between. The CDR3 protein is CASSSPGNTQYF. The DNA of the CDR3 is TGTGCCAGCAGCTCGCCGGGAAATACGCAGTATTTT.

This chain uses TRBV18 with TRBJ2-2; D not resolved. Deletions cut 2 bases from V and 2 bases from J, with 9 bases between. The V gene's germline CDR1 is KGHSH and CDR2 LQKENI. The CDR3 spans 15 residues. CDR3 amino acids: CASSPLSRNTGELFF. In nucleotides, the CDR3 is TGTGCCAGCTCACCATTGAGCAGAAACACCGGGGAGCTGTTTTTT.

The V and J genes are TRBV9 and TRBJ2-4; 13 bases map to TRBD2. Germline values: CDR1 SGDLS, CDR2 YYNGEE. The V and J ends lost 4 bases and 8 bases, in that order; junction bases with no gene match: 9. This CDR3 region has 16 residues. CDR3 sequence reads: CASSPGTSGTLDIQYF. CDR3 bases: TGTGCCAGCAGCCCGGGGACTAGCGGGACTCTTGACATTCAGTACTTC. Drawing the rest from reference TRBV9 and TRBJ2-4, the complete variable domain is DSGVTQTPKHLITATGQRVTLRCSPRSGDLSVYWYQQSLDQGLQFLIQYYNGEERAKGNILERFSAQQFPDLHSELNLSSLELGDSALYFCASSPGTSGTLDIQYFGAGTRLSVL.

The chain joins TRBV6-1 to TRBJ2-1; perhaps TRBD2 as D (6 bases). The length of the CDR3 is 13 residues. Germline loops: CDR1 MNHNS, CDR2 SASEGT. Trimming pared 7 bases from V and 4 bases from J, leaving 11 bases between. In DNA, the CDR3 is TGTGCCAGCACCCCTAGCGAGTACAATGAGCAGTTCTTC. It translates to CASTPSEYNEQFF.

This clone was observed a few times. This sequence joins TRBV7-2 and TRBJ1-2; maybe TRBD1 (5 bases). Trimming left V 5 bases short and J 7 bases short, with 14 bases between. This CDR3 is 13 amino acids long. Per the germline V gene, CDR1 is SGHTA and CDR2 is FQGNSA. This CDR3 is CASSLTRVGGYTF. DNA of the CDR3: TGTGCCAGCAGCCTCACCAGGGTTGGTGGCTACACCTTC.

A word on this clone: A much larger clone lies a single base off, so this may be a read error. Other DNA sequences in this sample translate to the same CDR3. The CDR3 bases are TGTGCCAGCAGCGTAGGTCAGGGAAACTACGAGCAGTACTTC. This sequence encodes CASSVGQGNYEQYF. The chain carries TRBV9 and TRBJ2-7, with a possible D match to TRBD1 (5 bases). The germline V gene encodes CDR1 SGDLS and CDR2 YYNGEE. V lost 0 bases and J lost 3, with 10 bases in between. The CDR3 runs 14 residues.

This clone has more than one count but fewer than ten. The rearrangement joins TRBV29-1 to TRBJ2-7; 8 nucleotides line up with TRBD1. The CDR3 is made up of 14 amino acids. Germline V lookup: CDR1 SQVTM, CDR2 ANQGSEA. J gave up 4 bases and V 7 bases, and 12 bases lay outside the gene matches. In DNA form, the CDR3 reads TGCAGCGCCTCCATGACAGGGGACCGATACGAGCAGTACTTC. This gives the protein CSASMTGDRYEQYF.